Below, one T cell receptor beta chain is given with its context. The antigen is undetermined. TCRdb recomputed calls from the 5' RACE reads with MiXCR, one row per CDR3 protein. The sample holds 300,000 to 400,000 distinct CDR3 sequences, 28% seen once. The data were taken from a study of T-cell memory formation after mild COVID-19. The CDR3 is made up of 14 amino acids. V was cut by 6 bases and J by 7 bases, with 14 bases left in between. In germline, CDR1 is SGDLS, CDR2 YYNGEE. Overall study findings and caveats: Later expanders leaned CD4+, whereas clones that contracted between day 15 and 85 were balanced CD4/CD8.

This sequence joins TRBV9 and TRBJ1-6; tentative D call: TRBD1 (5 bases). This clonotype was sampled from an adult woman who had mild COVID-19 (a few samples of this study predate the infection). Cell type and time point are not known. Sequenced material: PBMCs or a T cell subset sorted from them (not recorded which). The CDR3 here is CASITGHTNSPLHF. The CDR3 DNA reads as TGTGCCAGCATCACCGGACACACAAATTCACCCCTCCACTTT. Full variable domain (outside the CDR3, taken from reference TRBV9 and TRBJ1-6): DSGVTQTPKHLITATGQRVTLRCSPRSGDLSVYWYQQSLDQGLQFLIQYYNGEERAKGNILERFSAQQFPDLHSELNLSSLELGDSALYFCASITGHTNSPLHFGNGTRLTVT.